Below are 27 T cell receptor beta chains sequenced from a single sample in a study of T cell repertoires in cytomegalovirus infection. TCRdb recomputed calls from the reads with MiXCR, one row per CDR3 protein. This sample yields approximately 500,000 distinct CDR3 sequences, of which about 11% are seen a single time; 9.5% to 13% belongs to the top ten. The sample consisted of PBMCs. Receptors were obtained from a human donor in good health (CMV status not recorded). Some clones in this sample may be carry-over from other donors' samples.

This clonotype was recorded many times. The chain employs TRBV14 and TRBJ1-1; 8 nucleotides align to TRBD1. CDR1 and CDR2 (germline): SGHDN, FVKESK. This CDR3 is 13 amino acids long. Unmatched junction bases numbered 7, after V lost 1 base and J lost 12 bases. The CDR3 DNA reads as TGTGCCAGCAGCCAAGTTTCCAGGGGGCGAACTTTCTTT. It translates to CASSQVSRGRTFF.

This clonotype showed up many times. The rearrangement links TRBV19 to TRBJ1-6, with 7 positions matching TRBD1. The junction had 10 bases not matched to a gene; V was cut back by 5 bases and J by 6 bases. Germline V CDR1 and CDR2: LNHDA, SQIVND (reference sequence). This CDR3 spans 16 amino acids. In nucleotides, the CDR3 is TGTGCCAGTAGTCCTGGTACAGGGGAAGGTAATTCACCCCTCCACTTT. Its protein product is CASSPGTGEGNSPLHF.

This clonotype has a count of ten or more. The V call is TRBV24-1, the J call TRBJ2-3; 10 nucleotides align to TRBD2. This CDR3 is 18 amino acids long. The germline V gene has CDR1 KGHDR and CDR2 SFDVKD. Unmatched junction bases numbered 8, after V lost 3 bases and J lost 0 bases. CDR3 nucleotides: TGTGCCACCAGTGATGCCCGGGCTAGCGGGGGTAGCACAGATACGCAGTATTTT. It encodes CATSDARASGGSTDTQYF.

There are many counts of this clonotype. The chain joins TRBV27 to TRBJ2-7; TRBD2 agrees at 12 bases. The ends lost 6 bases at V and 6 bases at J; junction bases unmatched: 6. Germline V lookup: CDR1 MNHEY, CDR2 SMNVEV (reference sequence). The CDR3 contains 14 residues. The CDR3 spells CASRRLAGVCEQYF. The DNA of the CDR3 is TGTGCCAGCAGGAGACTAGCGGGAGTATGCGAGCAGTACTTC.

A few counts support this clonotype. V usage is TRBV13 and J usage is TRBJ1-6; D is ambiguous. The CDR3 consists of 14 residues. In germline, CDR1 is PRHDT, CDR2 FYEKMQ (reference sequence). V shed 6 bases and J shed 9 bases, with 15 bases lying between them. This CDR3 reads CASRREGFGSPLHF. CDR3 coding DNA: TGTGCCAGCAGAAGGGAGGGTTTTGGTTCACCCCTCCACTTT. Using reference TRBV13 and TRBJ1-6 for the parts outside the CDR3, the full variable domain is AAGVIQSPRHLIKEKRETATLKCYPIPRHDTVYWYQQGPGQDPQFLISFYEKMQSDKGSIPDRFSAQQFSDYHSELNMSSLELGDSALYFCASRREGFGSPLHFGNGTRLTVT.

The rearrangement uses TRBV7-2 and TRBJ2-3; a weak D match, TRBD2 (6 bases). V lost 3 bases, J lost 10 bases, and 14 bases lay in between. The CDR3 spans 13 residues. From germline, CDR1 is SGHTA and CDR2 FQGNSA. In DNA, the CDR3 is TGTGCCAGCAGCTTCGCCGGAGGGACTGCGCAGTATTTT. This translates into CASSFAGGTAQYF.

J is TRBJ2-7 and V is TRBV28; tentatively, D is TRBD2 (6 bases). This CDR3 comprises 15 residues. Germline lookup yields CDR1 MDHEN and CDR2 SYDVKM. V lost 2 bases and J lost 2, with 13 bases in between. The CDR3 loop is CASSLNQRAAYEQYF. The CDR3 nucleotides are TGTGCCAGCAGTTTAAACCAGCGGGCAGCCTACGAGCAGTACTTC.

This clonotype was recorded many times. V gene TRBV6-1 combines with J gene TRBJ1-1; D ambiguous. The CDR3 extends over 13 amino acids. CDR1 and CDR2 from the germline V gene are MNHNS and SASEGT. The V end lost 4 bases, the J end lost 0 bases, and 6 bases lay between the germline ends. Here the CDR3 reads CASSVKMNTEAFF. In DNA form, the CDR3 reads TGTGCCAGCAGTGTAAAGATGAACACTGAAGCTTTCTTT.

This clonotype has more than one count but fewer than ten. V gene TRBV24-1 combines with J gene TRBJ2-1, with 10 bases fitting TRBD2. This CDR3 region has 14 residues. CDR1 is KGHDR and CDR2 is SFDVKD in the germline V gene. Germline trimming cut 7 bases from V and 12 bases from J; bases unmatched to any gene: 11. CDR3 amino acids: CATSQPGLASGQFF. The CDR3 nucleotides are TGTGCCACCAGCCAGCCGGGACTAGCGAGTGGGCAGTTCTTC.

The rearrangement links TRBV6-6 to TRBJ2-7, with 9 bases fitting TRBD2. Trimming at V came to 9 bases and at J to 1 base, leaving 7 bases not matched to a gene. The CDR3 length is 14 residues. Germline loops: CDR1 MNHNY, CDR2 SVGAGI (reference sequence). The CDR3 nucleotides are TGTGCCAGTCGGCGGGAGGGCTTGTCCTACGAGCAGTACTTC. Residues: CASRREGLSYEQYF.

This clonotype was found many times. The chain recombines TRBV27 with TRBJ1-3, with unresolved D. Germline-derived CDR1 and CDR2 are MNHEY and SMNVEV (reference sequence). This CDR3 contains 14 residues. The V end lost 6 bases, the J end lost 4 bases, and 13 bases lay between the germline ends. CDR3 amino acids: CASSQTRIGNTIYF. The CDR3 DNA reads as TGTGCCAGCAGCCAGACCCGTATCGGAAACACCATATATTTT.

This clonotype occurred many times. The V call is TRBV28, the J call TRBJ2-1, with 10 bases lining up with TRBD2. Unmatched junction bases numbered 11, after V lost 5 bases and J lost 4 bases. The CDR3 covers 17 residues. Germline CDR1 reads MDHEN; CDR2 reads SYDVKM. The CDR3 DNA sequence: TGTGCCAGCAGTCGCAGCGTGACTAGCGGGCCATACAATGAGCAGTTCTTC. This sequence encodes CASSRSVTSGPYNEQFF.

Comments on this clonotype: The CDR3 does not close with the conserved phenylalanine or tryptophan, likely indicating a read error. V and J are TRBV28 and TRBJ2-2; the D is unclear. CDR1 is MDHEN, CDR2 SYDVKM, per germline. This CDR3 comprises 14 residues. V lost 3 bases, J lost 3 bases, and 8 bases lay in between. DNA for the CDR3: TGTGCCAGCAGTTTGACGGGTGACACCGGGGAGCTGTTTCTT. Its protein is CASSLTGDTGELFL.

This clonotype has ten or more counts. This rearrangement joins TRBV12-3 or TRBV12-4 to TRBJ1-6; 7 bases align to TRBD1. The CDR3 length is 16 residues. J lost 2 bases, V lost 6 bases, and 7 bases had no gene match. CDR3 DNA: TGTGCCAGCAGACAAACAGGGGTCACCTATAATTCACCCCTCCACTTT. It yields the protein CASRQTGVTYNSPLHF.

V usage is TRBV20-1 and J usage is TRBJ2-7; D is uncertain. The V end was cut by 3 bases, the J end by 1 base, with 7 bases between. The germline V gene has CDR1 DFQATT and CDR2 SNEGSKA (reference sequence). The CDR3 consists of 12 residues. In nucleotides, the CDR3 is TGCAGTGCTAGTCCGGCTTCCTACGAGCAGTACTTC. Protein sequence: CSASPASYEQYF.

This clonotype was detected ten times or more. The chain employs TRBV7-8 and TRBJ2-3; tentatively, D is TRBD1 (8 bases). The CDR3 is made up of 15 amino acids. The V end was cut by 8 bases, the J end by 2 bases, with 17 bases between. Germline-derived CDR1 and CDR2 are SGHVS and FQNEAQ. CDR3 coding DNA: TGTGCCAGCGGTACAGGGGGGGGATTCACAGATACGCAGTATTTT. Residues: CASGTGGGFTDTQYF.

This clonotype occurred many times. The V gene is TRBV29-1, the J gene TRBJ2-1, with a possible D match to TRBD2 (6 bases). There are 12 residues in the CDR3. Trimming left V 1 base short and J 10 bases short, with 11 bases between. Germline CDR1 and CDR2: SQVTM and ANQGSEA. The CDR3 loop is CSVEGDSLEQFF. The CDR3 region has the DNA TGCAGCGTTGAAGGGGACTCCCTAGAGCAGTTCTTC.

The sample holds many counts of this clonotype. The chain carries TRBV7-9 and TRBJ1-1; D unresolved. The CDR3 is 14 amino acids. V shed 4 bases and J shed 1 base, with 10 bases lying between them. In germline, CDR1 is SEHNR, CDR2 FQNEAQ (reference sequence). CDR3 loop: CASSSWTENTEAFF. The CDR3 DNA is TGTGCCAGCAGCTCGTGGACGGAGAACACTGAAGCTTTCTTT.

This clonotype was observed at least ten times. The V and J genes are TRBV7-2 and TRBJ1-1; 10 bases line up with TRBD1. Per germline, CDR1 SGHTA and CDR2 FQGNSA. The ends lost 1 base at V and 11 bases at J; junction bases unmatched: 10. This CDR3 has 15 amino acids. CDR3 amino acids: CASSLETGTGVRAFF. The CDR3 DNA reads as TGTGCCAGCAGCTTAGAAACCGGGACAGGGGTGAGGGCTTTCTTT. The whole variable domain, filled in from reference TRBV7-2 and TRBJ1-1, reads GAGVSQSPSNKVTEKGKDVELRCDPISGHTALYWYRQSLGQGLEFLIYFQGNSAPDKSGLPSDRFSAERTGGSVSTLTIQRTQQEDSAVYLCASSLETGTGVRAFFGQGTRLTVV.

This chain joins TRBV10-3 and TRBJ2-7, with a tentative D call TRBD2 (5 bases). The V end lost 1 base, the J end lost 1 base, and 8 bases lay between the germline ends. The CDR3 runs to 14 residues. Germline V gene lookup returns CDR1 ENHRY and CDR2 SYGVKD. The CDR3 loop is CAISEFGDSYEQYF. DNA of the CDR3: TGTGCCATCAGTGAGTTCGGGGATTCCTACGAGCAGTACTTC.

This clonotype appeared many times. The chain links TRBV2 to TRBJ1-1; D may be TRBD1 (5 bases). V lost 8 bases, J lost 6 bases, and 16 bases lay in between. Per germline, CDR1 SNHLY and CDR2 FYNNEI. The CDR3 has 13 residues. The CDR3 coding sequence is TGTGCCAGCTCCACTGGGACGCCGGCTGAAGCTTTCTTT. It codes for CASSTGTPAEAFF.

Many counts were recorded for this clonotype. This chain joins TRBV7-8 and TRBJ1-5, with D possibly being TRBD1 (5 bases). This CDR3 comprises 16 residues. Trimming pared 1 base from V and 8 bases from J, leaving 18 bases between. Germline V gene lookup returns CDR1 SGHVS and CDR2 FQNEAQ. The CDR3 DNA reads TGTGCCAGCAGCTTAGGATCCCCAGGGACCAAGGAGCCCCAGCATTTT. It codes for CASSLGSPGTKEPQHF.

The V gene is TRBV12-3 or TRBV12-4, the J gene TRBJ2-7, with unresolved D. The CDR3 extends over 12 amino acids. Trimming took off 5 bases at V and 4 bases at J, with 9 bases between the two ends. The CDR3 coding sequence is TGTGCCAGCAGTCCCATCCCTTACGAGCAGTACGTC. Its protein product is CASSPIPYEQYV.

This clonotype was observed at least ten times. J is TRBJ2-2 and V is TRBV20-1; no definite D call. Looked up from germline, CDR1 is DFQATT and CDR2 is SNEGSKA (reference sequence). V was pared by 6 bases and J by 6 bases, with 11 bases between. CDR3 length: 12 amino acids. The CDR3 coding sequence is TGCAGTGCGGGTGACCGGGCCGGGGAGCTGTTTTTT. Translated: CSAGDRAGELFF.

This clonotype was seen only a few times. The J gene is TRBJ2-7, the V gene TRBV7-9; a possible D gene is TRBD1 (5 bases). V lost 8 bases and J lost 3, with 11 bases in between. This CDR3 has 12 residues. Germline V lookup: CDR1 SEHNR, CDR2 FQNEAQ (reference sequence). CDR3 in amino acids: CASSPTDYEQYF. For the CDR3, the DNA is TGTGCCAGCTCGCCGACAGACTACGAGCAGTACTTC.

Only a few counts were recorded for this clonotype. The J gene is TRBJ2-1, the V gene TRBV4-2, with D perhaps matching TRBD2 (6 bases). Trimming cost V 0 bases and J 9 bases, with 15 bases left between them. Germline-derived CDR1 and CDR2 are LGHNA and YNFKEQ. The CDR3 sequence is 15 residues long. This CDR3 is CASSQEQGGVSEQFF. The CDR3 DNA is TGTGCCAGCAGCCAAGAGCAGGGCGGGGTCAGTGAGCAGTTCTTC.

This clonotype was picked up a small number of times. A much bigger clone sits one base away, suggesting this may be a read error. The CDR3 loop reads CASSTPGQENTEAFF. CDR3 in DNA: TGTGCCAGCAGCACACCGGGACAGGAGAACACTGAAGCTTTCTTT. The chain recombines TRBV5-6 with TRBJ1-1, with 8 bases that match TRBD1. There are 15 residues in the CDR3. The J segment lost 1 base and the V segment lost 4 bases, leaving 6 bases of the junction unmatched. CDR1 SGHDT and CDR2 YYEEEE come from the germline V gene.